This is a list of T cell receptor beta chains from one sample in a study of PD-L1 blockade in urothelial cancer. Repertoires were generated with immunoSEQ multiplex PCR, while TCRdb's copy carries only in-frame clones and drops some. In the table there are some 20,000 clones, almost 90% of which are singletons. The specimen was PBMCs, collected around atezolizumab (anti-PD-L1) treatment. These receptors came from a man aged 50 to 60 with urothelial cancer. The CDR3 runs from the conserved cysteine through the conserved F or W. The D gene is left open where the match is weak. The size entry is marked missing in some rows and otherwise reads once, few, many or a size class.

cdr3_nt cdr3_aa d_call clone_size j_call v_call
TGTGCCAGCAGTAATGGACTAGCGGCGTACAATGAGCAGTTCTTC CASSNGLAAYNEQFF TRBD2 . TRBJ2-1 TRBV6-5
TGTGCCAGCAGCCGGACTAGCGGGAGGGCCCGAGTTGAGCAGTTCTTC CASSRTSGRARVEQFF TRBD2 few TRBJ2-1 TRBV28
TGTGCCAGCAGCTTGCTTATTAGCGGGAGAAACACAGATACGCAGTATTTT CASSLLISGRNTDTQYF TRBD2 . TRBJ2-3 TRBV5-8
TGTGCCAGCAGCCAGACAGGGGGTTCCTACAATGAGCAGTTCTTC CASSQTGGSYNEQFF TRBD1 . TRBJ2-1 TRBV6-5
TGTGCCAGCAGCTTAGAGACTAGCGGGAGCCGACCAGCCAAAAACATTCAGTACTTC CASSLETSGSRPAKNIQYF TRBD2 . TRBJ2-4 TRBV7-2
TGTGCCAGCAGCCAAGGAGTGCGGAAGTCTACCTACGAGCAGTACTTC CASSQGVRKSTYEQYF . . TRBJ2-7 TRBV28
TGTGCCAGCAGCTTACCCGGGACTAGCGGGAGAAGGACCCAGTACTTC CASSLPGTSGRRTQYF TRBD2 . TRBJ2-5 TRBV13
TGCGCCAGCAGTGAGGGCGGGCAGAACACTGAAGCTTTCTTT CASSEGGQNTEAFF . . TRBJ1-1 TRBV10-1
TGTGCCAGCAGGGCCAGCGGGAGGGCCGACTACGAGCAGTACTTC CASRASGRADYEQYF TRBD2 . TRBJ2-7 TRBV6-5
TGTGCCAGCAGCCATAGCTCCTACGAGCAGTACTTC CASSHSSYEQYF . . TRBJ2-7 TRBV14
TGTGCCAGCAGCTTATTCGACAGGGGGCCCTACGAGCAGTACTTC CASSLFDRGPYEQYF TRBD1 . TRBJ2-7 TRBV7-9
TGTGCCAGCAGCACCAGGACAGGACGAGGATACGAGCAGTACTTC CASSTRTGRGYEQYF TRBD1 . TRBJ2-7 TRBV13
TGTGCCTGGAGCCCCTGGGACAGGGGGAGCAATCAGCCCCAGCATTTT CAWSPWDRGSNQPQHF TRBD1 . TRBJ1-5 TRBV30
TGCGCCAGCAGCCATTGGGGACTTTACACAGATACGCAGTATTTT CASSHWGLYTDTQYF . . TRBJ2-3 TRBV4-3
TGTGCCAGCAGTCAACTAGCGGGGGGATACAATGAGCAGTTCTTC CASSQLAGGYNEQFF TRBD2 once TRBJ2-1 TRBV6-4
TGCGCCAGCAGCCCCGGACTAGCGGGTTCTTCGCTCTACAATGAGCAGTTCTTC CASSPGLAGSSLYNEQFF TRBD2 . TRBJ2-1 TRBV5-1
TGTGCCAGCAGCCAGCGGAACGCGAGACGGACCTACAATGAGCAGTTCTTC CASSQRNARRTYNEQFF . . TRBJ2-1 TRBV7-9
TGTGCCAGCAGTCTGGGACAGGACACCGGGGAGCTGTTTTTT CASSLGQDTGELFF TRBD1 . TRBJ2-2 TRBV6-1
TGTGCCAGTAGTACCCCCTCGAACACCGGGGAGCTGTTTTTT CASSTPSNTGELFF . once TRBJ2-2 TRBV19
TGTGCCAGCAGCATCGGGACAGTCCTCCAAGAGACCCAGTACTTC CASSIGTVLQETQYF TRBD1 . TRBJ2-5 TRBV7-8
TGTGCCAGCAGCTCAGACAGGGCTTCTGGCTACACCTTC CASSSDRASGYTF TRBD1 . TRBJ1-2 TRBV5-6
TGTGCCAGCAGCTACCTCAGGGGTTTAACTAATGAAAAACTGTTTTTT CASSYLRGLTNEKLFF . . TRBJ1-4 TRBV7-6
TGTGCCAGCAGTGAAGGCAGCCCAGGATATTTT CASSEGSPGYF . . TRBJ1-3 TRBV2
TGCGCCAGCAGCCTCCATTGGACAGGGGGGTACGAGCAGTACTTC CASSLHWTGGYEQYF TRBD1 . TRBJ2-7 TRBV4-1
TGTGCCAGCAGCTTGGCGGGGTCCACAGATACGCAGTATTTT CASSLAGSTDTQYF . . TRBJ2-3 TRBV5-6
TGTGCCAGCAGTGAGGAGCATACTGGAAACACCATATATTTT CASSEEHTGNTIYF . . TRBJ1-3 TRBV25-1
TGTGCCAGCAGTGAACGGGTTGGACTAGCGCGAGGATTGAACACCGGGGAGCTGTTTTTT CASSERVGLARGLNTGELFF TRBD2 . TRBJ2-2 TRBV6-1
TGTGCCAGCAGTGAAACAGGTTATAATTCACCCCTCCACTTT CASSETGYNSPLHF . . TRBJ1-6 TRBV25-1
TGTGCCAGCAGGGTGACTAGCCCACAAGAGACCCAGTACTTC CASRVTSPQETQYF TRBD2 . TRBJ2-5 TRBV7-9
TGCGCCAGCAGCTTCACGGCGGGGAACACCGGGGAGCTGTTTTTT CASSFTAGNTGELFF . . TRBJ2-2 TRBV5-1
TGCAGCGTTGTCGGGGGACTAGCGGGAACCCCTAGCACAGATACGCAGTATTTT CSVVGGLAGTPSTDTQYF TRBD2 few TRBJ2-3 TRBV29-1
TGTGCCAGCAGCTCCCGGGACAGGGATTCCACCTACGAGCAGTACTTC CASSSRDRDSTYEQYF TRBD1 once TRBJ2-7 TRBV13
TGTGCCAGCACCCGGGGAGGGGCGAGGATTTCACCCCTCCACTTT CASTRGGARISPLHF . . TRBJ1-6 TRBV27
TGCGCCAGCAGCCCCGGACAGGGAGCTAACTATGGCTACACCTTC CASSPGQGANYGYTF TRBD1 . TRBJ1-2 TRBV5-1
TGCAGCGTCGGGGGGAAGGCCTCAGATACGCAGTATTTT CSVGGKASDTQYF TRBD2 . TRBJ2-3 TRBV29-1
TGTGCCAGCAGTTACCGGGACAATTCTAATTCACCCCTCCACTTT CASSYRDNSNSPLHF . . TRBJ1-6 TRBV6-5
TGTGCCAGCAGCTTAGGTGGACTAGCGGCGGAGGCCTACGAGCAGTACTTC CASSLGGLAAEAYEQYF TRBD2 . TRBJ2-7 TRBV7-8
TGCAGCGTTGATAAGGGGGCGGGTGAAAAACTGTTTTTT CSVDKGAGEKLFF TRBD1 . TRBJ1-4 TRBV29-1
TGTGCCACCAGCATAGAGGGGACTAGCTACAATGAGCAGTTCTTC CATSIEGTSYNEQFF TRBD2 . TRBJ2-1 TRBV15
TGCGCCAGCAGTCAACCGCAGAGGGGCAATCAGCCCCAGCATTTT CASSQPQRGNQPQHF . . TRBJ1-5 TRBV23-1
TGTGCCAGCAGCTGGGGGGAGTTTGGAAACACCATATATTTT CASSWGEFGNTIYF . . TRBJ1-3 TRBV5-6
TGTGCCAGCAGCGCACGCCAGGGGGGCCCCCCCGGGGAGCTGTTTTTT CASSARQGGPPGELFF . . TRBJ2-2 TRBV9
TGTGCCAGCAGTTACGAAGCGGGGACCGACACAGATACGCAGTATTTT CASSYEAGTDTDTQYF TRBD2 once TRBJ2-3 TRBV6-5
TGCGCCAGCAGCCAGGCCGGGACTAGCGGGAGGGCCGGCTACGAGCAGTACTTC CASSQAGTSGRAGYEQYF TRBD2 once TRBJ2-7 TRBV4-3
TGTGCCAGCAGCAAAGCGTTCAACAGGGTACCCCTGAACACCGGGGAGCTGTTTTTT CASSKAFNRVPLNTGELFF . . TRBJ2-2 TRBV21-1
TGTGCCATCAGTGTGGAGACAGGGGCCCCACCCCTCCACTTT CAISVETGAPPLHF TRBD1 . TRBJ1-6 TRBV10-3
TGTGCCACCAGCAGAGGAAACAGGGGCCTACAAAGGGACGGGGAGCTGTTTTTT CATSRGNRGLQRDGELFF TRBD1 . TRBJ2-2 TRBV15
TGTGCCAGCAGCACCGGGACAGAATACGAGCAGTACTTC CASSTGTEYEQYF TRBD1 . TRBJ2-7 TRBV5-4
TGTGCCTGGAGTCCGCTGGGACAGGGGACCTACGAGCAGTACTTC CAWSPLGQGTYEQYF TRBD1 . TRBJ2-7 TRBV30
TGTGCCAGCAGGGGCTACCAAGAGACCCAGTACTTC CASRGYQETQYF . . TRBJ2-5 TRBV13